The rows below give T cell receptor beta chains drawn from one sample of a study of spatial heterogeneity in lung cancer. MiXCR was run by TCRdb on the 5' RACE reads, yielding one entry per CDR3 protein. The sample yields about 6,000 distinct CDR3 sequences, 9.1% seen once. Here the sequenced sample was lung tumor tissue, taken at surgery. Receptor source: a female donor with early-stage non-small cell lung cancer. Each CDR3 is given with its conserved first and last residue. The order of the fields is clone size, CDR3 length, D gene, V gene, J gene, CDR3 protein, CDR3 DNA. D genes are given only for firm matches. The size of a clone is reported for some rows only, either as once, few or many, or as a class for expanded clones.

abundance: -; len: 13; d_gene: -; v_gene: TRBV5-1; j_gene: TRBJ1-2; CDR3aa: CASSLVTNYGYTF; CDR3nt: TGCGCCAGCAGCTTAGTCACTAACTATGGCTACACCTTC
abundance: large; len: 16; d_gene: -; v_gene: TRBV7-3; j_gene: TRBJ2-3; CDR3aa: CASSLTKNPPTDTQYF; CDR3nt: TGTGCCAGCAGCTTAACTAAGAACCCGCCCACAGATACGCAGTATTTT
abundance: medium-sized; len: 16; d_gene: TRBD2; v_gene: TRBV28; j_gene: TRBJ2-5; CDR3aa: CASSPTGLASQETQYF; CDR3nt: TGTGCCAGCAGTCCAACGGGACTAGCTTCACAAGAGACCCAGTACTTC
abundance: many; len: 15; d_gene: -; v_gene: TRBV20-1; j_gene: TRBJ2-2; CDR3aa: CSAVDGQRNTGELFF; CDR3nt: TGCAGTGCCGTGGACGGACAGAGGAACACCGGGGAGCTGTTTTTT
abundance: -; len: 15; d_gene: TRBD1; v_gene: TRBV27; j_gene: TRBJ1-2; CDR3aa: CASTYRGGANYGYTF; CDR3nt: TGTGCCAGCACTTACAGGGGGGGAGCTAACTATGGCTACACCTTC
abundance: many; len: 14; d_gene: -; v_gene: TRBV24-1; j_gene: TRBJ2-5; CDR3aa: CATSDQTRQETQYF; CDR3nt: TGTGCCACCAGTGATCAGACTCGACAAGAGACCCAGTACTTC
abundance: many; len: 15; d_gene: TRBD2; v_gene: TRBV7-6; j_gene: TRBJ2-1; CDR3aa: CASSLRLAGGLEQFF; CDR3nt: TGTGCCAGCAGCTTAAGACTAGCGGGGGGGCTGGAGCAGTTCTTC
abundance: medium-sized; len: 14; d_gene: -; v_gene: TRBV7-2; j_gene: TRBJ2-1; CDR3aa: CASSLGVDYNEQFF; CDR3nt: TGTGCCAGCAGCTTAGGGGTAGACTACAATGAGCAGTTCTTC
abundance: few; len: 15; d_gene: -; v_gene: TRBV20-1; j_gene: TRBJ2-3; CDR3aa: CSAYGGAVLADTQYF; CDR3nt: TGCAGTGCCTATGGGGGGGCAGTGTTGGCAGATACGCAGTATTTT
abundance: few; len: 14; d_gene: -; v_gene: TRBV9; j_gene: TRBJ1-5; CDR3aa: CASSKQGGNQPQHF; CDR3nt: TGTGCCAGCAGCAAACAGGGTGGCAATCAGCCCCAGCATTTT
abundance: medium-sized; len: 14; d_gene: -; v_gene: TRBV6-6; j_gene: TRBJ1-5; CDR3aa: CASSYQGFDQPQHF; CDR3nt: TGTGCCAGCAGTTACCAGGGGTTTGATCAGCCCCAGCATTTT
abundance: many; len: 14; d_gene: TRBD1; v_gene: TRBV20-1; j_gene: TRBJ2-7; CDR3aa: CSAREGQSPYEQYF; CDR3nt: TGCAGTGCTAGAGAGGGACAGAGTCCCTACGAGCAGTACTTC
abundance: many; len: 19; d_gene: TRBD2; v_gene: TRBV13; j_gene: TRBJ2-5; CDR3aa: CASSLGTSGGAEGQETQYF; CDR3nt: TGTGCCAGCAGCTTAGGGACTAGCGGGGGGGCCGAGGGCCAAGAGACCCAGTACTTC
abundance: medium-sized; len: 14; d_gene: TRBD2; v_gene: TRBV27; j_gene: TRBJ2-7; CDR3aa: CATGGQESSYEQYF; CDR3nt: TGTGCCACGGGAGGGCAGGAGAGCTCCTACGAGCAGTACTTC
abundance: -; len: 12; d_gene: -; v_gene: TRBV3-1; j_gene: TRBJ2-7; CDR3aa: CASSQEGKEQYF; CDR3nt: TGTGCCAGCAGCCAAGAGGGGAAAGAGCAGTACTTC
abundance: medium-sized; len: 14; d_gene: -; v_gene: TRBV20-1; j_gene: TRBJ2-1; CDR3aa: CSARVVSRIDEQFF; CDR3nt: TGCAGTGCTAGAGTCGTCAGCCGGATCGACGAGCAGTTCTTC